The TCR beta chain under discussion was sequenced for a study of blood T cell repertoires in COVID-19 (dated by TCRdb to 2018 to 2021). Looking at the study overall: The collaborator samples originated in the United States, Italy and Spain and spanned the acute and convalescent phases of COVID-19. The repertoires were released in a freely available public database meant as a resource for research on the immune response to SARS-CoV-2. The prospective study material was composed of cDNA or gDNA derived from T cells, B-cell-depleted T cells, or PBMCs. Sample metadata almost always included a de-identified subject ID, COVID-19 status, age in years and sex. The dataset comprised deeply sampled blood TCRbeta repertoires from subjects exposed to, actively infected with, or recovered from COVID-19. Where HLA class I and class II types were available, the types were taken from metadata supplied by the sample provider, not from assay-based typing. Samples came from the ongoing ImmuneRACE study (first 160 participants) plus 1,254 subjects from 6 global collaborators. Overall results and qualifications from the work: Clinical and demographic metadata were provided uncurated, with the amount varying by source and participant.

The germline V gene encodes CDR1 SGHRS and CDR2 YFSETQ. After removal of 4 bases from V and 7 bases from J, the junction retains 10 bases not matched to a gene. Including the terminal cysteine and phenylalanine, the CDR3 comprises 15 residues. Just the 45-base CDR3 DNA is kept, in frame starting at base 1. TCRbeta CDR3 regions were amplified from genomic DNA by means of the immunoSEQ Assay, a bias-controlled multiplex PCR. The original pipeline was this. Within the assay, amplification of reference gene primers was used to estimate how many nucleated cells each sample contained. Sequence reads were collapsed and filtered to measure the absolute abundance of every unique TCRbeta CDR3 rearrangement. For each sample, productive Simpson clonality was calculated as the square root of Simpson's diversity index over productive rearrangements. TCRdb carries this immuneACCESS record with in-frame sequences only. Its versions omit some clonotypes, under half of them owing to an unresolved V gene in the studies checked, with the rest unexplained. The D gene and trimming were derived from the DNA, and the V and J assignments and clone size from that table. This sample holds 300,000 to 400,000 clones; 85% to 90% were observed only once. The top ten constitute about 6.3% of the sample.

In Seattle, one collaborating source enrolled patients while the infection was active and tracked those patients longitudinally over the course of disease. Each collaborating institution followed its own protocols to collect whole blood in K2EDTA tubes. For TCRbeta analysis, collaborator samples were shipped as frozen whole blood, as isolated PBMCs, or as DNA extracted from either sample type. A remark on this clone: Its antigen is unknown. The sample holds no much larger clone one base away, and base qualities are not on file.

The rearrangement joined TRBV5-1 to TRBJ1-4; TRBD1 matches 7 bases in the middle. The sequencing input was peripheral blood. The receptor's source is a woman in her fifties or sixties with COVID-19, enrolled during active disease. The DNA sequence is given as TGCGCCAGCAGCCTCCAACCAGGGGGGTTTGAAAAACTGTTTTTT. It encodes CASSLQPGGFEKLFF.